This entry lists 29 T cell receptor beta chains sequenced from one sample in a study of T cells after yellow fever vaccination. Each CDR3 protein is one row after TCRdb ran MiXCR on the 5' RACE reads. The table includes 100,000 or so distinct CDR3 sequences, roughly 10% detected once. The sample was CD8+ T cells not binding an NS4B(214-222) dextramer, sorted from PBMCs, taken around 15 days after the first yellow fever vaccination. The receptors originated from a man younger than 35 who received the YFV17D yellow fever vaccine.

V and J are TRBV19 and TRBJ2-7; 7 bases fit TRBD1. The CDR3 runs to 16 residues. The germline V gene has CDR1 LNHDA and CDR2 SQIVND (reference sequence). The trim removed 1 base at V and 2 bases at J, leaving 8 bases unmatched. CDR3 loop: CASSIAVGDSTYEQYF. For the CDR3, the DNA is TGTGCCAGTAGTATAGCAGTAGGGGACAGCACCTACGAGCAGTACTTC.

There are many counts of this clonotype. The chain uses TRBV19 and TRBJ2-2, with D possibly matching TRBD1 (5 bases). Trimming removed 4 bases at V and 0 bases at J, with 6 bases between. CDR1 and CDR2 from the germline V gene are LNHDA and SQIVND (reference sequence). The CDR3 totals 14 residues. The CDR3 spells CASSRGPNTGELFF. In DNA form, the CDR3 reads TGTGCCAGTAGTAGGGGCCCGAACACCGGGGAGCTGTTTTTT.

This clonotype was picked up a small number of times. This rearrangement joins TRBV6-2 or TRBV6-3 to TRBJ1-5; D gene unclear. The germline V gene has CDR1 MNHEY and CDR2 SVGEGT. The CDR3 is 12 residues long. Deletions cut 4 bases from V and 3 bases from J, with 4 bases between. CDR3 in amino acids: CASSSFNQPQHF. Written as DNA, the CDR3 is TGTGCCAGCAGTTCCTTCAATCAGCCCCAGCATTTT.

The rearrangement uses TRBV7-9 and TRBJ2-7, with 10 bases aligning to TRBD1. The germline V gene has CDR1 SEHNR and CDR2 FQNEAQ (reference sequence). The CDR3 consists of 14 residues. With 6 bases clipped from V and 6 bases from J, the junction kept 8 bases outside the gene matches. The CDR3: CASSRPGQGTEQYF. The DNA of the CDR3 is TGTGCCAGCAGTCGTCCGGGACAGGGGACCGAGCAGTACTTC.

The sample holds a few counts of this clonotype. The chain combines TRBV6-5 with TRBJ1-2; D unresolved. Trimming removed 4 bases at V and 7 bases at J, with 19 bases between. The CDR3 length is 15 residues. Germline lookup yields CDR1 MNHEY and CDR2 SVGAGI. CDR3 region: CASSFLVAGAGGYTF. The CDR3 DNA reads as TGTGCCAGCAGTTTTTTGGTGGCAGGAGCGGGTGGCTACACCTTC.

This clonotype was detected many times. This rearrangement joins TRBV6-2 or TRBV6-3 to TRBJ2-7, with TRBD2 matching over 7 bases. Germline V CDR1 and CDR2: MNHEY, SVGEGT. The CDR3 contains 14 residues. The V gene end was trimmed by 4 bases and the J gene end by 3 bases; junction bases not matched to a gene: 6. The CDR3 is CASSFSGQNYEQYF. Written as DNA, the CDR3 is TGTGCCAGCAGTTTTAGCGGGCAGAACTACGAGCAGTACTTC.

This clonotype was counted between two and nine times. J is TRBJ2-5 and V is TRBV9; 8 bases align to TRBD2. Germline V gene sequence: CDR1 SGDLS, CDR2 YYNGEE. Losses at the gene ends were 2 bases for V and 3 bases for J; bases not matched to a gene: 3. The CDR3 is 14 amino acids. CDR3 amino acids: CASSVFGGEETQYF. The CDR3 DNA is TGTGCCAGCAGCGTCTTCGGGGGGGAAGAGACCCAGTACTTC.

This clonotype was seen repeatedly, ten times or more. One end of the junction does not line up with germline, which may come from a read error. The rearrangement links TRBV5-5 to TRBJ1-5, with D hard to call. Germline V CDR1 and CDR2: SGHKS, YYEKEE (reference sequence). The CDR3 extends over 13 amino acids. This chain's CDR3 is CASSLRGNQPQHF. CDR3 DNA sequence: TGTGCCAGCAGCTTGCGAGGCAACCAGCCCCAGCATTTT.

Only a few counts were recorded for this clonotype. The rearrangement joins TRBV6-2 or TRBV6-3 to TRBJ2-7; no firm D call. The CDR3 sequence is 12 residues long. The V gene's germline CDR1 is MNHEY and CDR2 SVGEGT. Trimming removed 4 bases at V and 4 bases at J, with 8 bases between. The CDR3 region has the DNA TGTGCCAGCAGTTCCGGACCTTACGAGCAGTACGTC. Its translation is CASSSGPYEQYV.

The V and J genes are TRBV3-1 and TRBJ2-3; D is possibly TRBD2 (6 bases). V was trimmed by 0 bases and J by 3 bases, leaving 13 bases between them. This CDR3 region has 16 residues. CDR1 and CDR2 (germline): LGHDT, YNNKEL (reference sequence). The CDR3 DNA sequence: TGTGCCAGCAGCCAAGATAGAGGAGGGCAAACAGATACGCAGTATTTT. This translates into CASSQDRGGQTDTQYF.

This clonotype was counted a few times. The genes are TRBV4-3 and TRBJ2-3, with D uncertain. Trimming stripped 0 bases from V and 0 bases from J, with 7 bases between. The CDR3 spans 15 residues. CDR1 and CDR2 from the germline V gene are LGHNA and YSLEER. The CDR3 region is CASSQDGFSTDTQYF. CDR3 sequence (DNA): TGCGCCAGCAGCCAAGACGGGTTTAGCACAGATACGCAGTATTTT.

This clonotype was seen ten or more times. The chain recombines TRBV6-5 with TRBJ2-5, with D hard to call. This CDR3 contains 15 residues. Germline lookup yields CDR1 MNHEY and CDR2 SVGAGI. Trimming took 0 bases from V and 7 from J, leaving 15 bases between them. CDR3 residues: CASSYSSSAKGTQYF. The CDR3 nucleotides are TGTGCCAGCAGTTACTCCTCGTCAGCCAAGGGGACCCAGTACTTC.

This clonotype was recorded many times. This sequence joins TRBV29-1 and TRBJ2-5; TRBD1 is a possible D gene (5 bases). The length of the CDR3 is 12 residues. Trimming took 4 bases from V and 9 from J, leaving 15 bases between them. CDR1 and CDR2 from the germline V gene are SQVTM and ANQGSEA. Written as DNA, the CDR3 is TGCAGCGTTGTAGACAGTTCTTGGGCCCAGTACTTC. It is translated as CSVVDSSWAQYF.

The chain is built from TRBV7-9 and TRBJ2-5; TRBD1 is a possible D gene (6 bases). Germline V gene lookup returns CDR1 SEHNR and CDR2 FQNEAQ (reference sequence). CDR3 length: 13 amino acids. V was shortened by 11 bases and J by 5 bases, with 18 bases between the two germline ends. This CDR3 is CAGKSRQEETQYF. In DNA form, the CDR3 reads TGTGCCGGAAAGTCCAGACAGGAGGAGACCCAGTACTTC. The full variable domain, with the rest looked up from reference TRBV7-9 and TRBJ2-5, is DTGVSQNPRHKITKRGQNVTFRCDPISEHNRLYWYRQTLGQGPEFLTYFQNEAQLEKSRLLSDRFSAERPKGSFSTLEIQRTEQGDSAMYLCAGKSRQEETQYFGPGTRLLVL.

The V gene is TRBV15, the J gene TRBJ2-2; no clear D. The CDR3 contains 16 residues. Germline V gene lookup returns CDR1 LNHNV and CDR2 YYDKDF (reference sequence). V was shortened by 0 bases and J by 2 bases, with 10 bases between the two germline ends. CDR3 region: CATSRDSDANTGELFF. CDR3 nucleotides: TGTGCCACCAGCAGAGATTCGGACGCCAACACCGGGGAGCTGTTTTTT.

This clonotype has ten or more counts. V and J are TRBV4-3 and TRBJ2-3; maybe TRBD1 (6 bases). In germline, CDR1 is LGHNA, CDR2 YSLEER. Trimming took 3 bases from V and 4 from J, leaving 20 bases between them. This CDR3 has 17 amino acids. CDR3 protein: CASSQETGVVRADTQYF. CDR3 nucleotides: TGCGCCAGCAGCCAGGAGACAGGAGTTGTCCGAGCAGATACGCAGTATTTT.

The CDR3 protein is CASSLGVWRDQPQHF. The CDR3 DNA reads as TGTGCCAGCAGTTTAGGGGTCTGGAGGGATCAGCCCCAGCATTTT. The chain links TRBV27 to TRBJ1-5; D uncertain. The CDR3 loop spans 15 amino acids. The germline gives CDR1 MNHEY, CDR2 SMNVEV (reference sequence). The V end lost 2 bases, the J end lost 5 bases, and 13 bases lay between the germline ends.

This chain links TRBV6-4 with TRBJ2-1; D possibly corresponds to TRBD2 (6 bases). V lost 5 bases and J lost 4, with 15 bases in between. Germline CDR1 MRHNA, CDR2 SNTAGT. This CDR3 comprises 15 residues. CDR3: CASSSKGRPYNEQFF. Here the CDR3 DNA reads TGTGCCAGCAGTTCCAAGGGGAGGCCTTACAATGAGCAGTTCTTC.

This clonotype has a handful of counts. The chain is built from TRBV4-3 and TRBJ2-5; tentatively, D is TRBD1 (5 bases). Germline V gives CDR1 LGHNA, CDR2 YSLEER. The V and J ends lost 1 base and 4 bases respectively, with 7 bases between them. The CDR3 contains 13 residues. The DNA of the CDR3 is TGCGCCAGCAGCCAAGGAAGGGGAGAGACCCAGTACTTC. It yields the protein CASSQGRGETQYF.

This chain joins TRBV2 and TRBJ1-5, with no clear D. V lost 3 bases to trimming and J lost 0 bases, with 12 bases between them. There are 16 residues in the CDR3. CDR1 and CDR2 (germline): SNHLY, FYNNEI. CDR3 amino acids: CASSDRTRYSNQPQHF. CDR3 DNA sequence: TGTGCCAGCAGTGACCGGACGAGGTATAGCAATCAGCCCCAGCATTTT.

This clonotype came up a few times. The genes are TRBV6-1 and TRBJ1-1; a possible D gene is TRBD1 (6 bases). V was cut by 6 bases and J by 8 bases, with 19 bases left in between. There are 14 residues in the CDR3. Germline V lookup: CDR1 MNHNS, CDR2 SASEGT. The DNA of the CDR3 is TGTGCCAGCAGCCTAAGAGGGGGGAGATTAGAAGCTTTCTTT. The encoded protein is CASSLRGGRLEAFF.

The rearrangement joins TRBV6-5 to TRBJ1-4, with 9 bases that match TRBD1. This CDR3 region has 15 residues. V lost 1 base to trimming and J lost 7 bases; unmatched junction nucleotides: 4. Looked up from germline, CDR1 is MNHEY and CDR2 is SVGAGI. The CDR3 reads CASSYLQGAPEKLFF. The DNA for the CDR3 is TGTGCCAGCAGTTACTTACAGGGGGCGCCTGAAAAACTGTTTTTT.

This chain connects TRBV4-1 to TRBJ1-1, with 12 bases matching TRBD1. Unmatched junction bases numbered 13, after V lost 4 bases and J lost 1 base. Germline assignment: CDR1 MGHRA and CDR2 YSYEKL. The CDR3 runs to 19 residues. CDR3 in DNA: TGCGCCAGCAGCCTCCTTTCACCCGGGACAGGGGGCGAGAACACTGAAGCTTTCTTT. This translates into CASSLLSPGTGGENTEAFF.

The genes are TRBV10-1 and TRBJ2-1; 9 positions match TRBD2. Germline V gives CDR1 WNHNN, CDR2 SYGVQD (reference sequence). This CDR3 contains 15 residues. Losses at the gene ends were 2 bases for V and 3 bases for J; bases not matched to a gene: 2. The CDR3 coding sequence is TGCGCCAGCAGTGAGATAGCGGGGGACTACAATGAGCAGTTCTTC. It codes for CASSEIAGDYNEQFF.

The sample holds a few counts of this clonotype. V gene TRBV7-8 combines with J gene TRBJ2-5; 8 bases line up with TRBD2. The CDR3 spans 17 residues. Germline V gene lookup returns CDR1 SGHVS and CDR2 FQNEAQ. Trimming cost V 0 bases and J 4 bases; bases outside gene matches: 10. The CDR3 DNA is TGTGCCAGCAGCTTAGCGATTAGCGGGGACGCAGGAGAGACCCAGTACTTC. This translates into CASSLAISGDAGETQYF.

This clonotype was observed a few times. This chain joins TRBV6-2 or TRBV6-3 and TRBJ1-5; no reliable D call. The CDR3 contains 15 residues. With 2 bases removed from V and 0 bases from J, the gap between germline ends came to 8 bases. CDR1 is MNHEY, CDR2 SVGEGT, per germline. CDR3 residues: CASSYLGNSNQPQHF. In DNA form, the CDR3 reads TGTGCCAGCAGTTACCTGGGGAATAGCAATCAGCCCCAGCATTTT.

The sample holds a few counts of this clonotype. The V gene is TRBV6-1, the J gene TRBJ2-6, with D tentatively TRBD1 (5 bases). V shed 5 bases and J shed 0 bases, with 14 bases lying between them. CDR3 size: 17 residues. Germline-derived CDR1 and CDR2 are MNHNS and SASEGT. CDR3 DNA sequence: TGTGCCAGCAGTAAGATAAAACAGGTCTCTGGGGCCAACGTCCTGACTTTC. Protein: CASSKIKQVSGANVLTF.

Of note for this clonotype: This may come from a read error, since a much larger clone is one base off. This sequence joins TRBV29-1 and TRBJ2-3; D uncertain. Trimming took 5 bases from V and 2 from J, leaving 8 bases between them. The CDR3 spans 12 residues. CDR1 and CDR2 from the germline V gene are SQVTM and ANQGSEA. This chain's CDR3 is CSVSHNTDTQYF. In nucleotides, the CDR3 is TGCAGCGTTAGTCACAACACAGATACGCAGTATTTT.

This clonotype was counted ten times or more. Here the CDR3 reads CASSFASGLTDTQYF. Written as DNA, the CDR3 is TGTGCCAGCAGCTTTGCCTCTGGCCTCACAGATACGCAGTATTTT. The chain has TRBV11-2 and TRBJ2-3; D gene uncertain. Looked up from germline, CDR1 is SGHAT and CDR2 is FQNNGV. Trimming cost V 3 bases and J 2 bases, with 12 bases left between them. CDR3 size: 15 residues.